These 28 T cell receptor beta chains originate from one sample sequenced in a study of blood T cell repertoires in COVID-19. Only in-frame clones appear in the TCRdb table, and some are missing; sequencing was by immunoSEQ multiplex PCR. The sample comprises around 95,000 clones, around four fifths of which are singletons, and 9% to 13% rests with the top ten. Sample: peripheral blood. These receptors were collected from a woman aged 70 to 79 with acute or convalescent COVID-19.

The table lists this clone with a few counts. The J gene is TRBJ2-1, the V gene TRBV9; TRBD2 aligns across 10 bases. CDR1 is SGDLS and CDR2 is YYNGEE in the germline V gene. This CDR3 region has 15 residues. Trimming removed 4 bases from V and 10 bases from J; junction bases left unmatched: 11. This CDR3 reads CASSPGLATVGEQFF. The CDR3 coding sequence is TGTGCCAGCAGCCCGGGACTAGCGACGGTGGGCGAGCAGTTCTTC.

The CDR3 sequence: CASMKTPYSNQPQHF. CDR3 sequence (DNA): TGTGCCAGCATGAAGACTCCTTATAGCAATCAGCCCCAGCATTTT. The gene calls are TRBV27 and TRBJ1-5; D is unclear. Germline CDR1 reads MNHEY; CDR2 reads SMNVEV (reference sequence). This CDR3 is 15 amino acids long. Trimming left V 7 bases short and J 0 bases short, with 13 bases between.

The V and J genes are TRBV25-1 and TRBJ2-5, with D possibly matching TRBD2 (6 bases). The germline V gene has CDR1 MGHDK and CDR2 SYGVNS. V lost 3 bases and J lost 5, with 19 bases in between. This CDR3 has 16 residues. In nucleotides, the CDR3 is TGTGCCAGCAGTGATTTCGGGACGGGGGATCCTGAGACCCAGTACTTC. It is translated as CASSDFGTGDPETQYF.

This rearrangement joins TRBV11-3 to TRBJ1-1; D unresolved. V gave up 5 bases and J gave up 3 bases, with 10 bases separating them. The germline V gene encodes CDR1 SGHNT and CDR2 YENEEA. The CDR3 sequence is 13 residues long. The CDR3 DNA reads TGTGCCAGCAGCCGGCGGGAGGACACTGAAGCTTTCTTT. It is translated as CASSRREDTEAFF. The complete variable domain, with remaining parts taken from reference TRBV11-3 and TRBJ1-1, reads EAGVVQSPRYKIIEKKQPVAFWCNPISGHNTLYWYLQNLGQGPELLIRYENEEAVDDSQLPKDRFSAERLKGVDSTLKIQPAELGDSAVYLCASSRREDTEAFFGQGTRLTVV.

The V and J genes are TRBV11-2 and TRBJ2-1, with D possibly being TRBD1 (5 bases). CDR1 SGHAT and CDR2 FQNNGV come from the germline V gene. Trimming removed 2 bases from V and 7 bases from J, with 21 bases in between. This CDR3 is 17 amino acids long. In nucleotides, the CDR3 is TGTGCCAGCAGCTTATTAGGGGCGGCAGGGAACTTTAATGAGCAGTTCTTC. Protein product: CASSLLGAAGNFNEQFF.

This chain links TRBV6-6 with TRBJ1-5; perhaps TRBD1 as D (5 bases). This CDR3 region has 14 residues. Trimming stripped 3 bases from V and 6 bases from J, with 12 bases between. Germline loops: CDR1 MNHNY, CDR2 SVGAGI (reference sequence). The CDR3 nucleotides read TGTGCCAGCAGTTATCGGGGGGGTAGTCAGCCCCAGCATTTT. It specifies CASSYRGGSQPQHF.

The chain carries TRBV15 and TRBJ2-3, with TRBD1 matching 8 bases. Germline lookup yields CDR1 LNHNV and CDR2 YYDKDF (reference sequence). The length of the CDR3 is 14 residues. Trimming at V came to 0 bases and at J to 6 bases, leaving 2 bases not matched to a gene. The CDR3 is CATSREGTGDTQYF. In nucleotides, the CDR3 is TGTGCCACCAGCAGAGAAGGGACAGGCGATACGCAGTATTTT.

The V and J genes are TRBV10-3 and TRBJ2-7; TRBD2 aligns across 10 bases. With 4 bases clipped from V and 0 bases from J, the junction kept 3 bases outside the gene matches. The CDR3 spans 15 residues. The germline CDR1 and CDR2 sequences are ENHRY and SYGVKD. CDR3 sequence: CAISVLAGGSYEQYF. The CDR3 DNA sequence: TGTGCCATCAGTGTCTTAGCGGGGGGCTCCTACGAGCAGTACTTC.

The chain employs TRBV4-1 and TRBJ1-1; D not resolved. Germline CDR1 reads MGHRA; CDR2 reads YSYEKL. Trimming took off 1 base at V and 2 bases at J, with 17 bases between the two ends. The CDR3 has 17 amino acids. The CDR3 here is CASSQARASIKNTEAFF. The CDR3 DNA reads TGCGCCAGCAGCCAAGCGCGTGCCTCGATTAAAAACACTGAAGCTTTCTTT.

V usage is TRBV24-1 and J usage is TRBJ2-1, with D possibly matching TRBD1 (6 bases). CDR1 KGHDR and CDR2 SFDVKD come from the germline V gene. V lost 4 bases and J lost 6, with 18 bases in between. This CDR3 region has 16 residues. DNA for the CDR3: TGTGCCACCAGTGACCAGGCCCGACAGGCCACCAATGAGCAGTTCTTC. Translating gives CATSDQARQATNEQFF.

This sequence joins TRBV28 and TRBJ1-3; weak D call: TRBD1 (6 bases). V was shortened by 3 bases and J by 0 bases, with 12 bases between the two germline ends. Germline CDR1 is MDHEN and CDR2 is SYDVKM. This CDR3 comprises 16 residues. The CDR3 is CASSFGGTSSGNTIYF. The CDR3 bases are TGTGCCAGCAGTTTCGGTGGGACAAGCTCTGGAAACACCATATATTTT. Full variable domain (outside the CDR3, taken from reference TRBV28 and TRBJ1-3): DVKVTQSSRYLVKRTGEKVFLECVQDMDHENMFWYRQDPGLGLRLIYFSYDVKMKEKGDIPEGYSVSREKKERFSLILESASTNQTSMYLCASSFGGTSSGNTIYFGEGSWLTVV.

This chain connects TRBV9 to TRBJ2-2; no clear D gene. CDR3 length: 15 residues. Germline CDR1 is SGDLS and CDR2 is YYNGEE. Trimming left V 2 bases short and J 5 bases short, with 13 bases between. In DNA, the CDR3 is TGTGCCAGCAGCGTCCCCCCAGATTCGACCGGGGAGCTGTTTTTT. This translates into CASSVPPDSTGELFF.

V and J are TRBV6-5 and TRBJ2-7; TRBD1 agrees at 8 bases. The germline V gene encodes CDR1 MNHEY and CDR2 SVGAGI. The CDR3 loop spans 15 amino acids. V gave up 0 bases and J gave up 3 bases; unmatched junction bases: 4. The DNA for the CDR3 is TGTGCCAGCAGTTACTCGCGGACAGGGTACTACGAGCAGTACTTC. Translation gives CASSYSRTGYYEQYF.

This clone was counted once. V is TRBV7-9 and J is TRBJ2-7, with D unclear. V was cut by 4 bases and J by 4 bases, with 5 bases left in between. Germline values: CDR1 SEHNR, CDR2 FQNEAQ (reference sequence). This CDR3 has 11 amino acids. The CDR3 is CASSSQYEQYV. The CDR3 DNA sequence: TGTGCCAGCAGCTCCCAGTACGAGCAGTACGTC.

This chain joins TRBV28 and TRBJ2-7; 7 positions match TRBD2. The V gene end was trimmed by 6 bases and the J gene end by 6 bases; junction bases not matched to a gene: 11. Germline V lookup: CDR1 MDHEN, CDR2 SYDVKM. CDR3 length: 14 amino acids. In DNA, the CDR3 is TGTGCCAGCAGCCTGGGGGGGGTCGGAGGCGAGCAGTACGTC. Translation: CASSLGGVGGEQYV.

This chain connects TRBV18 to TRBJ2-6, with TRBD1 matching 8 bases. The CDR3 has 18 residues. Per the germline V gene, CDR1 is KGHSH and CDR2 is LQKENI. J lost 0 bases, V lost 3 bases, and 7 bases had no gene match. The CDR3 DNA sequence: TGTGCCAGCTCACCGGTACGGGACAGGACCTCTGGGGCCAACGTCCTGACTTTC. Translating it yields CASSPVRDRTSGANVLTF.

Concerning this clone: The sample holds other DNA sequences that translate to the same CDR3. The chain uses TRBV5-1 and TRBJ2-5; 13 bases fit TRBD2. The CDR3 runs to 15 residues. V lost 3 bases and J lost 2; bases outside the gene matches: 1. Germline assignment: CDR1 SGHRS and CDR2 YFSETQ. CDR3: CASSSGLAGQETQYF. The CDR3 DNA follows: TGCGCCAGCAGCTCGGGACTAGCGGGGCAAGAGACCCAGTACTTC. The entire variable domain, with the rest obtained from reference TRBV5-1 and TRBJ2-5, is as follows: KAGVTQTPRYLIKTRGQQVTLSCSPISGHRSVSWYQQTPGQGLQFLFEYFSETQRNKGNFPGRFSGRQFSNSRSEMNVSTLELGDSALYLCASSSGLAGQETQYFGPGTRLLVL.

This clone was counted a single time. The CDR3 nucleotides read TGTGCCAGCAGCCAAGGATACTACCGGGACACTGAAGCTTTCTTT. Translating gives CASSQGYYRDTEAFF. The chain links TRBV3-1 (or the pseudogene TRBV3-2) to TRBJ1-1; D is unclear. V lost 1 base, J lost 3 bases, and 12 bases lay in between. This CDR3 contains 15 residues. The V gene's germline CDR1 is LGHDT and CDR2 YNNKEL (reference sequence).

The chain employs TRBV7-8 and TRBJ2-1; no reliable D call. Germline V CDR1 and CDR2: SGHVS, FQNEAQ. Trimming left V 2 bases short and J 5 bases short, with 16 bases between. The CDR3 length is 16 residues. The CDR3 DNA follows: TGTGCCAGCAGCTTACAACTACCGCCCCCCAACAATGAGCAGTTCTTC. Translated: CASSLQLPPPNNEQFF.

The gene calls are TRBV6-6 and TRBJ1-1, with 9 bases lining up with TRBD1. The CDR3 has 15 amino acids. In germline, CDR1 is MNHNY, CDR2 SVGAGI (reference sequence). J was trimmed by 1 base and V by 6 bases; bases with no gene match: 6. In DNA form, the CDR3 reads TGTGCCAGCAGCGATACAGGGGGCACGAACACTGAAGCTTTCTTT. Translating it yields CASSDTGGTNTEAFF.

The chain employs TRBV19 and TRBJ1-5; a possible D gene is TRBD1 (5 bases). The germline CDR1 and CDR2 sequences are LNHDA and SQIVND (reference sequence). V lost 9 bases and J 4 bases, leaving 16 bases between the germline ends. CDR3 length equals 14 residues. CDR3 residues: CASSAGGGNQPQHF. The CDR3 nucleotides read TGTGCCAGCTCCGCCGGGGGGGGGAATCAGCCCCAGCATTTT.

The CDR3 protein is CASREGVGEKLFF. The DNA for the CDR3 is TGTGCCAGCCGAGAGGGGGTTGGTGAAAAACTGTTTTTT. The rearrangement links TRBV27 to TRBJ1-4; D may be TRBD1 (6 bases). The CDR3 runs to 13 residues. Trimming cost V 8 bases and J 7 bases, with 14 bases left between them. Per the germline V gene, CDR1 is MNHEY and CDR2 is SMNVEV (reference sequence).

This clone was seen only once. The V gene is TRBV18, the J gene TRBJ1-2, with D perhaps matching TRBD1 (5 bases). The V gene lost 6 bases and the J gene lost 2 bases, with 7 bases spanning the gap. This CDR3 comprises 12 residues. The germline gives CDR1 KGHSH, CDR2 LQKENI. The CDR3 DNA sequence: TGTGCCAGCTCGGGGCGGAACTATGGCTACACCTTC. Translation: CASSGRNYGYTF.

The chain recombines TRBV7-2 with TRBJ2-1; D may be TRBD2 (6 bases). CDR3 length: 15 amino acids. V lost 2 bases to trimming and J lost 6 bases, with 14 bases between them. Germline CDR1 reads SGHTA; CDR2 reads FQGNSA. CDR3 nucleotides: TGTGCCAGCAGCTTAAAACTAGCTTTTAGCAATGAGCAGTTCTTC. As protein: CASSLKLAFSNEQFF.

The CDR3 DNA follows: TGTGCCATCACTCGGGATCCTAATGAAAAACTGTTTTTT. Translated: CAITRDPNEKLFF. The V call is TRBV10-3, the J call TRBJ1-4; D uncertain. The CDR3 spans 13 residues. Trimming stripped 7 bases from V and 3 bases from J, with 9 bases between. Germline V gene sequence: CDR1 ENHRY, CDR2 SYGVKD.

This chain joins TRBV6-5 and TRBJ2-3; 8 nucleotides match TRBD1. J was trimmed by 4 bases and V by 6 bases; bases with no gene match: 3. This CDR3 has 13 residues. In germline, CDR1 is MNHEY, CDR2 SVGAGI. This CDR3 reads CASRRTGPDTQYF. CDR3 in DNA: TGTGCCAGCAGAAGGACAGGGCCAGATACGCAGTATTTT.

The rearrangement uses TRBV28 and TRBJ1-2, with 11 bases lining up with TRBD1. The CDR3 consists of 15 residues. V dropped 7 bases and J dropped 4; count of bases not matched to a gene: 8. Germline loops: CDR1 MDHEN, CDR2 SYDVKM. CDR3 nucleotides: TGTGCCAGCATCAGGACAGGGGGCAGTGTCTATGGCTACACCTTC. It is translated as CASIRTGGSVYGYTF.

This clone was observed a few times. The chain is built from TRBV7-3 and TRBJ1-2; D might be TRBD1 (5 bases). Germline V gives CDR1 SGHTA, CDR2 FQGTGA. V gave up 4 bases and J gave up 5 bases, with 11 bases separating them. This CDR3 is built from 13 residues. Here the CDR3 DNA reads TGTGCCAGCAGCTACGACAGTTCTTATGGCTACACCTTC. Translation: CASSYDSSYGYTF. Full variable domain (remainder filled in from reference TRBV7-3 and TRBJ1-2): GAGVSQTPSNKVTEKGKYVELRCDPISGHTALYWYRQSLGQGPEFLIYFQGTGAADDSGLPNDRFFAVRPEGSVSTLKIQRTERGDSAVYLCASSYDSSYGYTFGSGTRLTVV.